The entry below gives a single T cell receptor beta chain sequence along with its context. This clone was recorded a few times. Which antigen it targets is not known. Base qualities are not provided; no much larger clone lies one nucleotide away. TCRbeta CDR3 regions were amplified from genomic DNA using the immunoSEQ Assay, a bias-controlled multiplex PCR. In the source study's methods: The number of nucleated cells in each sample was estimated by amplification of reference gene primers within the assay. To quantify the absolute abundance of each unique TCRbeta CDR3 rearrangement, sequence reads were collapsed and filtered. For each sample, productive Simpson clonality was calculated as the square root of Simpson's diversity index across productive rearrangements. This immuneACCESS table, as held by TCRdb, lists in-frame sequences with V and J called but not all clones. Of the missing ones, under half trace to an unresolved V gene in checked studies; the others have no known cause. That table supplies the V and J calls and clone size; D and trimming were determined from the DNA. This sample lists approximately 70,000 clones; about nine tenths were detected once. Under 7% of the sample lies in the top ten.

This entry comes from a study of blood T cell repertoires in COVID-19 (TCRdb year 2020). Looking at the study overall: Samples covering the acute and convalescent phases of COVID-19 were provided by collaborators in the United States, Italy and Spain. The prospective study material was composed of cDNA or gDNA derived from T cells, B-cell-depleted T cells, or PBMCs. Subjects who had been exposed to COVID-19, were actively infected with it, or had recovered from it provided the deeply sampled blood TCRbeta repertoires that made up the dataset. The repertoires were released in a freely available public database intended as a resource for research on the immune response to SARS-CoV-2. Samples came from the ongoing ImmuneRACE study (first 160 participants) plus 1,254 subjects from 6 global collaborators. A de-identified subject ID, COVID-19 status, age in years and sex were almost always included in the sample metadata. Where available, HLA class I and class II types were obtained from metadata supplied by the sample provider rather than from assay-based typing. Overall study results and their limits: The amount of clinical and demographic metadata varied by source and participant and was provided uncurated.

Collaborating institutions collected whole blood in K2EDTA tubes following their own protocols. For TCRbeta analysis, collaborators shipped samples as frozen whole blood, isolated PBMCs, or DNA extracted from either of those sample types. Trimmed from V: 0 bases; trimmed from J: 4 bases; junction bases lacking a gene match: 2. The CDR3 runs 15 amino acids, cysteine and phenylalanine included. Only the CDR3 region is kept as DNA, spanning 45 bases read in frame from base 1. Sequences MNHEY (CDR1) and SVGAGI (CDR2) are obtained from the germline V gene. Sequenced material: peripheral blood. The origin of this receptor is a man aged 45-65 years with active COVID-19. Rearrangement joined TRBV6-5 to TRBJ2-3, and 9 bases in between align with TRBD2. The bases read TGTGCCAGCAGTTACTCGGCGGGAGGGGCAGATACGCAGTATTTT. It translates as CASSYSAGGADTQYF.